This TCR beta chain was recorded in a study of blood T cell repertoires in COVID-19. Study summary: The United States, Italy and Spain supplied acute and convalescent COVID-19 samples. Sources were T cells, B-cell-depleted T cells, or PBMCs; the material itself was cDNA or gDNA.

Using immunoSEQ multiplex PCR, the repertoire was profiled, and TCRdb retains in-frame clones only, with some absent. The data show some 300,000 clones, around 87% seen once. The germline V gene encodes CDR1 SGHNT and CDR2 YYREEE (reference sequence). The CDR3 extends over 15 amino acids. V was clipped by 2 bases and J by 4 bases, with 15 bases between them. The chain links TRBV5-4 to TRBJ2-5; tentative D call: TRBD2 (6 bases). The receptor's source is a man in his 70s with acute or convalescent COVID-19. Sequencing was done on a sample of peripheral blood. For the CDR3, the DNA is TGTGCCAGCAGCTTCCACGGGAGCCTCCTAGAGACCCAGTACTTC. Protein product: CASSFHGSLLETQYF.